A selection of T cell receptor beta chains follows, all from one sample in a study of molecular identifiers for immune sequencing clone quantification. MiXCR, applied by TCRdb to the PCR reads, yields one record per CDR3 protein. The table has 62,000 or so distinct CDR3 sequences, about a sixth seen once; the top ten hold about 1.5%. Sequenced sample: naive CD8+ T cells from blood, with Jurkat cell RNA spiked in. The source of these receptors is a human donor in good health. Some libraries in this study had Jurkat cell RNA spiked in. CDR3s include the opening cysteine and the closing phenylalanine or tryptophan. The order of the fields is D gene, clone size, J gene, V gene, CDR3 protein, CDR3 DNA. The D gene is left open where the match is weak. Rows may omit the clone size; those that give it use once, few, many or a size class.

. many TRBJ2-5 TRBV29-1 CSAPAGQETQYF TGCAGCGCCCCGGCGGGTCAAGAGACCCAGTACTTC
. many TRBJ2-2 TRBV19 CAISAGQWAGELFF TGTGCCATCTCTGCGGGACAGTGGGCCGGGGAGCTGTTTTTT
TRBD2 many TRBJ2-1 TRBV6-1 CASSDFLAGGPSEQFF TGTGCCAGCAGTGACTTCCTAGCGGGAGGGCCCAGTGAGCAGTTCTTC
. . TRBJ2-4 TRBV7-9 CASSSPSPGNIQYF TGTGCCAGCAGCTCCCCTAGTCCTGGAAACATTCAGTACTTC
TRBD1 many TRBJ2-7 TRBV20-1 CSAREDRATYEQYF TGCAGTGCCAGAGAAGACAGGGCCACCTACGAGCAGTACTTC
. many TRBJ1-5 TRBV7-9 CASSFGGLSNQPQHF TGTGCCAGCAGCTTTGGGGGGCTAAGCAATCAGCCCCAGCATTTT
. many TRBJ2-5 TRBV29-1 CSSLDTTAQYF TGCAGCTCTTTGGACACGACGGCCCAGTACTTC
. many TRBJ2-7 TRBV4-1 CASSLNLWLRYEQYF TGCGCCAGCAGCCTGAACTTATGGTTAAGGTACGAGCAGTACTTC
. many TRBJ1-5 TRBV13 CASSLHSTVQPQHF TGTGCCAGCAGCTTACACAGCACGGTTCAGCCCCAGCATTTT
TRBD2 . TRBJ2-1 TRBV15 CATSRDETSGKTYNEQFF TGTGCCACCAGCAGAGATGAGACTAGCGGGAAGACTTACAATGAGCAGTTCTTC
TRBD2 . TRBJ2-3 TRBV6-5 CASGLAGSQDTQYF TGTGCCAGTGGACTAGCGGGAAGTCAAGATACGCAGTATTTT
. . TRBJ2-2 TRBV13 CASSRALDFGELFF TGTGCCAGCAGCCGGGCCCTAGACTTCGGGGAGCTGTTTTTT
. many TRBJ2-7 TRBV7-2 CASSLGGPADEQYF TGTGCCAGCAGCTTAGGGGGGCCAGCGGACGAGCAGTACTTC
TRBD1 few TRBJ2-7 TRBV29-1 CSVWTGESYEQYF TGCAGCGTCTGGACAGGGGAATCCTACGAGCAGTACTTC
. many TRBJ1-5 TRBV4-1 CASSQDRGQPQHF TGCGCCAGCAGCCAAGATCGCGGTCAGCCCCAGCATTTT
. . TRBJ1-1 TRBV7-8 CASSQFAGLQNTEAFF TGTGCCAGCAGCCAATTCGCGGGGCTACAGAACACTGAAGCTTTCTTT
TRBD1 few TRBJ1-3 TRBV7-9 CASSLASGQGPGNTIYF TGTGCCAGCAGCTTAGCCTCGGGACAGGGTCCTGGAAACACCATATATTTT